The 16 T cell receptor beta chains reported below all come from one sample, sequenced in a study of cytomegalovirus exposure and HLA in healthy donors. The PCR employed 60 Vbeta primers together with 13 Jbeta primers. Clones were read by immunoSEQ multiplex PCR, and TCRdb kept only the in-frame ones, dropping some. Of more than 95,000 clones in the sample, roughly 15% were seen once. Sequencing was performed on PBMCs. The origin of the receptors is a female donor in good health and CMV-seronegative.

The chain has TRBV5-1 and TRBJ1-1, with 11 bases fitting TRBD1. Trimming cost V 6 bases and J 5 bases; bases outside gene matches: 6. Germline V gene sequence: CDR1 SGHRS, CDR2 YFSETQ. This CDR3 has 14 residues. CDR3 DNA sequence: TGCGCCAGCACAAGGGGACAGGGGGAGACTGAAGCTTTCTTT. Its translation: CASTRGQGETEAFF.

The gene calls are TRBV25-1 and TRBJ2-1, with 10 bases fitting TRBD2. The CDR3 is made up of 17 amino acids. CDR1 and CDR2 from the germline V gene are MGHDK and SYGVNS. V lost 6 bases to trimming and J lost 0 bases; unmatched junction nucleotides: 8. The chain's CDR3 is CASSRWTSGSSYNEQFF. The CDR3 DNA follows: TGTGCCAGCAGCCGATGGACTAGCGGTAGCTCCTACAATGAGCAGTTCTTC. Full variable domain (rest looked up from reference TRBV25-1 and TRBJ2-1): EADIYQTPRYLVIGTGKKITLECSQTMGHDKMYWYQQDPGMELHLIHYSYGVNSTEKGDLSSESTVSRIRTEHFPLTLESARPSHTSQYLCASSRWTSGSSYNEQFFGPGTRLTVL.

This clone was observed a few times. The chain is built from TRBV30 and TRBJ1-5; no clear D. V lost 3 bases, J lost 4 bases, and 10 bases lay in between. The CDR3 is 13 amino acids. CDR1 is GTSNPN and CDR2 is SVGIG in the germline V gene (reference sequence). CDR3 region: CAWRAQRNQPQHF. The CDR3 nucleotides are TGTGCCTGGAGGGCGCAGCGAAATCAGCCCCAGCATTTT.

This clone has more than one count but fewer than ten. The chain links TRBV29-1 to TRBJ2-7, with 13 bases aligning to TRBD2. Germline-derived CDR1 and CDR2 are SQVTM and ANQGSEA. V was pared by 6 bases and J by 2 bases, with 7 bases of the junction left unmatched. The CDR3 runs 15 residues. CDR3 DNA: TGCAGCGTCACCGGGACTAGCGGGATTACCTACGAGCAGTACTTC. It codes for CSVTGTSGITYEQYF.

This clone was counted a single time. The rearrangement uses TRBV25-1 and TRBJ2-5; 9 nucleotides agree with TRBD2. CDR1 is MGHDK, CDR2 SYGVNS, per germline. CDR3 length: 15 residues. The V segment lost 4 bases and the J segment 5 bases; nucleotides outside the gene matches: 8. CDR3: CASSVFGGGGETQYF. The CDR3, as DNA: TGTGCCAGCAGTGTTTTCGGCGGGGGGGGTGAGACCCAGTACTTC.

This clone showed up just a few times. The V call is TRBV30, the J call TRBJ2-2; tentatively, D is TRBD2 (6 bases). This CDR3 is built from 13 residues. Deletions cut 1 base from V and 6 bases from J, with 9 bases between. The V gene's germline CDR1 is GTSNPN and CDR2 SVGIG (reference sequence). CDR3 nucleotide sequence: TGTGCCTGGAGTGGTCGGGGGTCCGGGGAGCTGTTTTTT. Protein product: CAWSGRGSGELFF.

This clone occurred a few times. This CDR3 is CASSRGTENYGYTF. In DNA, the CDR3 is TGCGCCAGCAGCCGAGGGACAGAAAACTATGGCTACACCTTC. The rearrangement joins TRBV4-3 to TRBJ1-2, with 7 bases fitting TRBD1. Trimming at V came to 4 bases and at J to 2 bases, leaving 4 bases not matched to a gene. This CDR3 is built from 14 residues. Germline V gene lookup returns CDR1 LGHNA and CDR2 YSLEER.

This clone was seen a handful of times. This chain joins TRBV30 and TRBJ1-2, with TRBD1 matching over 9 bases. Germline CDR1 reads GTSNPN; CDR2 reads SVGIG (reference sequence). CDR3 length equals 13 residues. J lost 4 bases, V lost 5 bases, and 5 bases had no gene match. In DNA form, the CDR3 reads TGTGCCTGGGTTGGACAGGGGACCTATGGCTACACCTTC. This gives the protein CAWVGQGTYGYTF.

This clone has a handful of counts. The V call is TRBV30, the J call TRBJ1-5; D is unclear. The germline CDR1 and CDR2 sequences are GTSNPN and SVGIG (reference sequence). This CDR3 is 13 amino acids long. V lost 2 bases and J lost 2, with 7 bases in between. CDR3: CAWSLGGNQPQHF. CDR3 coding DNA: TGTGCCTGGAGTCTGGGAGGCAATCAGCCCCAGCATTTT.

This rearrangement joins TRBV5-6 to TRBJ1-6; 8 bases match TRBD1. The V gene's germline CDR1 is SGHDT and CDR2 YYEEEE. The CDR3 is 15 amino acids. J was trimmed by 7 bases and V by 3 bases; bases with no gene match: 6. The CDR3 nucleotides are TGTGCCAGCAGCTCATCAGGGGGCATCAATTCACCCCTCCACTTT. Translating gives CASSSSGGINSPLHF.

This clone has a handful of counts. The genes are TRBV7-2 and TRBJ1-1; D possibly corresponds to TRBD1 (6 bases). The germline CDR1 and CDR2 sequences are SGHTA and FQGNSA. Trimming removed 5 bases from V and 2 bases from J, with 18 bases in between. This CDR3 is 16 amino acids long. The CDR3 DNA sequence: TGTGCCAGCAGCCCGATCGGACAGAGAGTAAACACTGAAGCTTTCTTT. This gives the protein CASSPIGQRVNTEAFF.

The V gene is TRBV19, the J gene TRBJ2-2, with 13 bases lining up with TRBD2. This CDR3 is built from 19 residues. V lost 5 bases and J lost 1; bases outside the gene matches: 10. Germline V lookup: CDR1 LNHDA, CDR2 SQIVND (reference sequence). CDR3 in DNA: TGTGCCAGTAGTTCACCGGGACTAGCGGGACTAGTGAACACCGGGGAGCTGTTTTTT. Protein product: CASSSPGLAGLVNTGELFF.

V usage is TRBV29-1 and J usage is TRBJ1-2; 11 bases are a match to TRBD1. The germline gives CDR1 SQVTM, CDR2 ANQGSEA. This CDR3 is 13 amino acids long. Trimming took 6 bases from V and 4 from J; bases not matched to a gene: 4. CDR3 DNA: TGCAGCGTGACGGGACAGGGGGGCTATGGCTACACCTTC. As protein: CSVTGQGGYGYTF.

This clone came up a few times. The rearrangement links TRBV18 to TRBJ1-5, with D perhaps TRBD1 (5 bases). The germline gives CDR1 KGHSH, CDR2 LQKENI. There are 14 residues in the CDR3. With 6 bases removed from V and 5 bases from J, the gap between germline ends came to 14 bases. The CDR3 DNA sequence: TGTGCCAGCTCCCCGACGGACACGTATCAGCCCCAGCATTTT. This codes for CASSPTDTYQPQHF.

This clone occurred a few times. The V call is TRBV13, the J call TRBJ2-5, with 7 bases identical to TRBD2. The CDR3 is made up of 12 amino acids. CDR1 is PRHDT, CDR2 FYEKMQ, per germline (reference sequence). V lost 8 bases, J lost 3 bases, and 3 bases stayed unmatched. CDR3 sequence reads: CASGGGKETQYF. Here the CDR3 DNA reads TGTGCCAGCGGGGGGGGAAAAGAGACCCAGTACTTC.

The V and J genes are TRBV7-2 and TRBJ2-4, with a tentative D call TRBD2 (5 bases). Germline CDR1 reads SGHTA; CDR2 reads FQGNSA. V was shortened by 3 bases and J by 6 bases, with 15 bases between the two germline ends. CDR3 length equals 15 residues. Here the CDR3 reads CASSLDSTGVNIQYF. DNA of the CDR3: TGTGCCAGCAGCTTGGACTCCACCGGGGTAAACATTCAGTACTTC.